This T cell receptor (beta chain) was found in a study of cytomegalovirus exposure and HLA in healthy donors. The study's findings and limits: Generally TCR sequences proved uncommon, though certain public TCRs appeared in numerous donors.

This PCR relied on a set of 60 Vbeta primers and 13 Jbeta primers. Clones were sequenced by immunoSEQ multiplex PCR, and TCRdb holds only the in-frame ones, with some missing. This table has roughly 130,000 clones, over 60% appearing once. Details on this clone: No antigen is known for it.

The V gene's germline CDR1 is SEHNR and CDR2 FQNEAQ (reference sequence). This CDR3 is built from 15 residues. Between the trimmed V and J ends, which lost 5 bases and 4 bases, there was a span of 17 bases. The sequenced material came from PBMCs. The chain employs TRBV7-9 and TRBJ1-1; D is undetermined. This TCR was sampled from a man aged 18 to 29 in good health and CMV-seronegative. CDR3 protein: CASSPPGVMSTEAFF. The DNA of the CDR3 is TGTGCCAGCAGCCCCCCCGGGGTAATGAGCACTGAAGCTTTCTTT.